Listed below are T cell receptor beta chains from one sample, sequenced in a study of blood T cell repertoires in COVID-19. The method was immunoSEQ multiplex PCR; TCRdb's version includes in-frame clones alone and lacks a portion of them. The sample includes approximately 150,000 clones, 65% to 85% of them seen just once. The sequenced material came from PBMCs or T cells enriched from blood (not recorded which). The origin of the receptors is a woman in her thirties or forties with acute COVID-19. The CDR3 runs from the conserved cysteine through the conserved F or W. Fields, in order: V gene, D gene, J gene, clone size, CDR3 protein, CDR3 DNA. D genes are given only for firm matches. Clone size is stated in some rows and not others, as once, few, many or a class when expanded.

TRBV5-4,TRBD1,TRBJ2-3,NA,CASSPDRVADTQYF,TGTGCCAGCAGCCCCGACAGGGTGGCAGATACGCAGTATTTT
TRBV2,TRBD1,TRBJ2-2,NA,CASWAGQGNSGELFF,TGTGCCAGCTGGGCGGGACAGGGGAATTCCGGGGAGCTGTTTTTT
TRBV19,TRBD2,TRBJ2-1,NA,CASSSPGLARVYNEQFF,TGTGCCAGTAGTTCCCCGGGACTAGCGAGAGTCTACAATGAGCAGTTCTTC
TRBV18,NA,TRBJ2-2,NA,CASSPLSGYTGELFF,TGTGCCAGCTCACCACTCTCCGGGTACACCGGGGAGCTGTTTTTT
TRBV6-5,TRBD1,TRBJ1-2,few,CASSYGLGQYSYGYTF,TGTGCCAGCAGTTACGGACTGGGACAGTATTCCTATGGCTACACCTTC
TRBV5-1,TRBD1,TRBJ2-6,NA,CASSWWTGAQAGANVLTF,TGCGCCAGCAGCTGGTGGACAGGGGCGCAAGCTGGGGCCAACGTCCTGACTTTC
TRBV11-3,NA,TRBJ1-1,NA,CASSYRTGENTEAFF,TGTGCCAGCAGCTACCGTACGGGGGAGAACACTGAAGCTTTCTTT
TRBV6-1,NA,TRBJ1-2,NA,CASSEAAGVGYGYTF,TGTGCCAGCAGTGAAGCGGCAGGGGTGGGCTATGGCTACACCTTC
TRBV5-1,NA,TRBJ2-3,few,CASSLVASSTDTQYF,TGCGCCAGCAGCTTGGTAGCATCGAGCACAGATACGCAGTATTTT
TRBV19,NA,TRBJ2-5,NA,CASSIGERETQYF,TGTGCCAGTAGTATTGGGGAGAGGGAGACCCAGTACTTC
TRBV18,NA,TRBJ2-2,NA,CASSPDSGVVTGELFF,TGTGCCAGCTCACCAGATTCGGGAGTTGTCACCGGGGAGCTGTTTTTT
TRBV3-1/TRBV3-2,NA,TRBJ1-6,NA,CASSQTAYNSPLHF,TGTGCCAGCAGCCAAACAGCATACAATTCACCCCTCCACTTT
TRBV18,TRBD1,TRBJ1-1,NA,CASSPGQVEAEAFF,TGTGCCAGCTCGCCCGGACAGGTAGAGGCTGAAGCTTTCTTT
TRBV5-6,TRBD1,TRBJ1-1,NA,CASSFGARGLNTEAFF,TGTGCCAGCAGCTTTGGGGCCAGGGGGCTGAACACTGAAGCTTTCTTT
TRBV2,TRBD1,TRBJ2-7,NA,CASSGGTGVREQYF,TGTGCCAGCAGCGGGGGGACAGGGGTTAGGGAGCAGTACTTC
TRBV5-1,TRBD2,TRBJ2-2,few,CASSFGAGVGDTGELFF,TGCGCCAGCAGCTTCGGAGCGGGAGTGGGGGACACCGGGGAGCTGTTTTTT
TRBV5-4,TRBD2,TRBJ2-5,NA,CASSLRSIGPGLAGQETQYF,TGTGCCAGCAGCTTGAGAAGCATCGGGCCCGGACTAGCGGGCCAGGAGACCCAGTACTTC
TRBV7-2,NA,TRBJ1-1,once,CASSLAFGVGNTEAFF,TGTGCCAGCAGCTTAGCGTTCGGGGTGGGGAACACTGAAGCTTTCTTT
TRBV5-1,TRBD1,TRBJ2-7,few,CASSFTGGSYEQYF,TGCGCCAGCAGCTTTACAGGGGGGTCCTACGAGCAGTACTTC
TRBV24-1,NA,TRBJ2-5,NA,CATSASGVTGQETQYF,TGTGCCACCAGTGCTTCAGGGGTTACGGGCCAAGAGACCCAGTACTTC
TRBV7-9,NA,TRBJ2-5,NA,CASSSPLGVEETQYF,TGTGCCAGCAGCTCTCCCCTCGGGGTCGAGGAGACCCAGTACTTC
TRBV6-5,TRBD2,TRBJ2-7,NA,CASSSAGGPTNEQYF,TGTGCCAGCAGTTCGGCGGGAGGGCCTACCAACGAGCAGTACTTC
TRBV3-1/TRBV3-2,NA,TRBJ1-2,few,CASSSGTYGYTF,TGTGCCAGCAGCTCAGGAACTTATGGCTACACCTTC
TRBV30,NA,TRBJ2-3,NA,CASAQSSTDTQYF,TGTGCCTCCGCACAGTCTAGCACAGATACGCAGTATTTT
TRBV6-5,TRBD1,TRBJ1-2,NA,CASRPGQRYGYGYTF,TGTGCCAGCAGACCGGGACAGCGGTATGGCTATGGCTACACCTTC
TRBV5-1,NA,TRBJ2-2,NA,CASSLGGQNTGELFF,TGCGCCAGCAGCTTGGGGGGACAGAACACCGGGGAGCTGTTTTTT
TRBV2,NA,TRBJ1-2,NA,CASSKTESHGYTF,TGTGCCAGCAGTAAGACAGAGAGCCATGGCTACACCTTC
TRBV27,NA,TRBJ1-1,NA,CASSFQGSYHEAFF,TGTGCCAGCAGTTTTCAGGGGTCCTACCATGAAGCTTTCTTT
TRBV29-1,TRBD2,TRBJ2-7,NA,CSVVDPRSGRSNYEQYF,TGCAGCGTTGTAGACCCCCGCAGCGGGAGGTCCAACTACGAGCAGTACTTC
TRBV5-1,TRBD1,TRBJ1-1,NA,CASSLDLGQGSTEAFF,TGCGCCAGCAGCTTGGATTTAGGACAGGGTTCCACTGAAGCTTTCTTT
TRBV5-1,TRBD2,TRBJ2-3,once,CASSFGTSVTDTQYF,TGCGCCAGCAGCTTTGGGACTAGCGTCACAGATACGCAGTATTTT
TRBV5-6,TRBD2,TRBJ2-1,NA,CASRESGLAVEQFF,TGTGCCAGCAGGGAGTCGGGACTAGCGGTTGAGCAGTTCTTC
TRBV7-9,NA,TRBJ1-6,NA,CASSLGQGNNSPLHF,TGTGCCAGCAGCCTGGGGCAGGGGAATAATTCACCCCTCCACTTT
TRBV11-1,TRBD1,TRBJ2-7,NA,CASSLGQGTYEQYF,TGTGCCAGCAGCTTAGGACAGGGAACCTACGAGCAGTACTTC
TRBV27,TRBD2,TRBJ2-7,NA,CASGTSGATYEQYF,TGTGCCAGCGGGACTAGCGGAGCCACCTACGAGCAGTACTTC
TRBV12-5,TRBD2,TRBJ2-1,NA,CASQREGRSMDEQFF,TGTGCGTCTCAGCGGGAGGGCCGATCTATGGATGAGCAGTTCTTC
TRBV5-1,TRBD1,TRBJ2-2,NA,CASRDPGQGSGELFF,TGCGCCAGCAGAGATCCGGGACAGGGCTCCGGGGAGCTGTTTTTT
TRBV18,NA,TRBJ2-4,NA,CASSPGDKNIQYF,TGTGCCAGCTCACCAGGAGACAAAAACATTCAGTACTTC